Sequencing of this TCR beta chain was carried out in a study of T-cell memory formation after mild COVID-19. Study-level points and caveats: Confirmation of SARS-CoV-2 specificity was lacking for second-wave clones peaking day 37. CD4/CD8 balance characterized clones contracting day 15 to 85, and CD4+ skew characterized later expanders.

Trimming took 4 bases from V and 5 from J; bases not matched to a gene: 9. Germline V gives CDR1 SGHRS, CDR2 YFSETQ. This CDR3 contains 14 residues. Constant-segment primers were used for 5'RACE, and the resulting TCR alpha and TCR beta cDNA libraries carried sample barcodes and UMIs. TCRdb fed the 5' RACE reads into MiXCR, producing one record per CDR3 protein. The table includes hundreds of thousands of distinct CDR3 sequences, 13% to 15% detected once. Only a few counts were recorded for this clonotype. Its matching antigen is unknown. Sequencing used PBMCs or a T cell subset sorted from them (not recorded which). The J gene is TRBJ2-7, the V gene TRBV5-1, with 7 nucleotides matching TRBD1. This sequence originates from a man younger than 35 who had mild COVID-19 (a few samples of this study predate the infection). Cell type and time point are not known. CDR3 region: CASSPVTGNHEQYF. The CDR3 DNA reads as TGCGCCAGCAGCCCGGTGACAGGGAACCACGAGCAGTACTTC.